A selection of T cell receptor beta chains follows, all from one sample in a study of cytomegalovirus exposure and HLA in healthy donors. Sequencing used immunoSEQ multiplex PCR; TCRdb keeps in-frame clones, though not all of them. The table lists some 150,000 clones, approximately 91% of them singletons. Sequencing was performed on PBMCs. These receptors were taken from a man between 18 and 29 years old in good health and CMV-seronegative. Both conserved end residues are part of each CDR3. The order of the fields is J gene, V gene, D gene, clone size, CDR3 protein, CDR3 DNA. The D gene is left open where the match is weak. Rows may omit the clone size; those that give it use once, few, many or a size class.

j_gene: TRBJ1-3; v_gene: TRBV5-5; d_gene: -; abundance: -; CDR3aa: CASSAGQRGNTIYF; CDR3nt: TGTGCCAGCAGCGCTGGACAGCGTGGAAACACCATATATTTT
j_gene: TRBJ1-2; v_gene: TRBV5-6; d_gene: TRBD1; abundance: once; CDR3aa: CASSLVAGGGYTF; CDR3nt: TGTGCCAGCAGCTTGGTGGCAGGGGGTGGCTACACCTTC
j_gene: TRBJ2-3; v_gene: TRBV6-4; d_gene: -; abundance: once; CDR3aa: CASSDSDSADTQYF; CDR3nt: TGTGCCAGCAGTGACTCTGACTCTGCAGATACGCAGTATTTT
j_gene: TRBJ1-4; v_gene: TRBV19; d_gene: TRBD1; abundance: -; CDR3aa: CASSIGRQGRKLFF; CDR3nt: TGTGCCAGTAGTATCGGGAGACAGGGGCGGAAACTGTTTTTT
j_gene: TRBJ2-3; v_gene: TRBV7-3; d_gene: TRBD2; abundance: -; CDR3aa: CASSLRGRGADTQYF; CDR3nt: TGTGCCAGCAGCTTAAGGGGGAGGGGTGCAGATACGCAGTATTTT
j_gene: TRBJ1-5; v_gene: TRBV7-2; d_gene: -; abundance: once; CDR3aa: CASSLDGGDQPQHF; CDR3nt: TGTGCCAGCAGCTTAGATGGGGGGGATCAGCCCCAGCATTTT
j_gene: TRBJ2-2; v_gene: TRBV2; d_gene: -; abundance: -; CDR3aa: CASSEALEGTGELFF; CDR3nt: TGTGCCAGCAGTGAAGCGCTAGAGGGCACCGGGGAGCTGTTTTTT
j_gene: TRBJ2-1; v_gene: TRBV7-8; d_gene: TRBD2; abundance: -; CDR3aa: CASTPLGRGGNEQFF; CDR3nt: TGTGCCAGCACCCCACTGGGGCGGGGGGGAAATGAGCAGTTCTTC
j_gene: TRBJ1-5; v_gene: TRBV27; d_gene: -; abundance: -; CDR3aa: CASSLSRGSNQPQHF; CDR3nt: TGTGCCAGCAGTTTAAGCAGGGGAAGCAATCAGCCCCAGCATTTT
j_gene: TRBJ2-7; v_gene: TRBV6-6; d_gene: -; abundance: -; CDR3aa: CASRSTGTYEQYF; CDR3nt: TGTGCCAGCAGATCTACAGGGACCTACGAGCAGTACTTC
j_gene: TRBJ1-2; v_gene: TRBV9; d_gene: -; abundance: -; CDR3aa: CASSAPQHHRQHYGYTF; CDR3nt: TGTGCCAGCAGCGCACCCCAGCATCATCGACAGCACTATGGCTACACCTTC
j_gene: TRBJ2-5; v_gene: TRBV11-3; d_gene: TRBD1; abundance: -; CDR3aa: CASRQQGYQETQYF; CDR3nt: TGTGCCAGCAGACAACAGGGGTACCAAGAGACCCAGTACTTC
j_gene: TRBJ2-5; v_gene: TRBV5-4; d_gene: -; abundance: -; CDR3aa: CASSFGKLETQYF; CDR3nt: TGTGCCAGCAGCTTCGGGAAGCTAGAGACCCAGTACTTC
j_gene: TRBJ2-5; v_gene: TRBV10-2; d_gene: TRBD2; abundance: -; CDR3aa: CASIRGLRETQYF; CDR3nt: TGCGCCAGCATAAGGGGACTAAGGGAGACCCAGTACTTC
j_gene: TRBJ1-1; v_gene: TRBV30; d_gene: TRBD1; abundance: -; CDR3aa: CAWATGGWGEAFF; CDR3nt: TGTGCCTGGGCTACAGGGGGCTGGGGTGAAGCTTTCTTT
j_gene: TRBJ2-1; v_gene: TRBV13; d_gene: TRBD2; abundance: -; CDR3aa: CASAWAGRESSYNEQFF; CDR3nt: TGTGCCAGCGCCTGGGCAGGGAGGGAGAGCTCCTACAATGAGCAGTTCTTC
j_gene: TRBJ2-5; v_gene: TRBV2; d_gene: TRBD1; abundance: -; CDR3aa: CASSEGPTGGHETQYF; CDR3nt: TGTGCCAGCAGTGAAGGACCGACAGGGGGCCATGAGACCCAGTACTTC
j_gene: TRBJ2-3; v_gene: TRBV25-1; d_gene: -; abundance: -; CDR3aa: CASSEGQGPDTQYF; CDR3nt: TGTGCCAGCAGTGAAGGGCAGGGCCCAGATACGCAGTATTTT
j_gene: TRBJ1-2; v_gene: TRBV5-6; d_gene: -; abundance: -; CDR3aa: CASSLDRPSYGYTF; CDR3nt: TGTGCCAGCAGCTTAGACAGACCCTCCTATGGCTACACCTTC
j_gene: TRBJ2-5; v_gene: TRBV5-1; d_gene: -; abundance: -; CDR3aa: CASSKDKVQETQYF; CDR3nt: TGCGCCAGCAGCAAGGACAAAGTCCAAGAGACCCAGTACTTC
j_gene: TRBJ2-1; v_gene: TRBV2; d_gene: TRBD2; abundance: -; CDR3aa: CAGKRDHEQFF; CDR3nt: TGTGCCGGAAAGCGGGACCATGAGCAGTTCTTC
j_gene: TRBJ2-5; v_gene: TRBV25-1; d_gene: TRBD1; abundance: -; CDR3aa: CASSGRPTGGETQYF; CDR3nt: TGTGCCAGCAGTGGCCGTCCGACAGGGGGAGAGACCCAGTACTTC
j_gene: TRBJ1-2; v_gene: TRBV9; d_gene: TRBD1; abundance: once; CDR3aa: CASSVRDRVDGYTF; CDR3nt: TGTGCCAGCAGCGTAAGGGACAGGGTGGATGGCTACACCTTC
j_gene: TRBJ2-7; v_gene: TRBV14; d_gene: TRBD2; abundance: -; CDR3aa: CASSRTGTSGREQYF; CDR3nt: TGTGCCAGCAGCCGTACCGGGACTAGCGGGAGGGAGCAGTACTTC
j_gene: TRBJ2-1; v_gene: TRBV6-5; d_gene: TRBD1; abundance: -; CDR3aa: CASGFGTGGYNEQFF; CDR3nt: TGTGCCAGCGGCTTCGGGACAGGGGGCTACAATGAGCAGTTCTTC
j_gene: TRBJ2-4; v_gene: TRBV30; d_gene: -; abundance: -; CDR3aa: CAWGRGDIQYF; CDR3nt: TGTGCCTGGGGGAGGGGGGACATTCAGTACTTC
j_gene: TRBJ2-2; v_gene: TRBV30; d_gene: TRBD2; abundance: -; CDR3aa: CAWRPGLAVNTGELFF; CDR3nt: TGTGCCTGGAGGCCGGGACTAGCGGTAAACACCGGGGAGCTGTTTTTT
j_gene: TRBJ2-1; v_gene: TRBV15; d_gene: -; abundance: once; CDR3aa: CATSAAGLLEDEQFF; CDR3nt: TGTGCCACCAGCGCAGCGGGTTTGTTGGAGGATGAGCAGTTCTTC
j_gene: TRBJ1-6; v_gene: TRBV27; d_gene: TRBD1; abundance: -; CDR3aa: CASSSRMRTGRNSPLHF; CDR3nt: TGTGCCAGCAGTTCCAGAATGAGGACAGGGCGAAATTCACCCCTCCACTTT
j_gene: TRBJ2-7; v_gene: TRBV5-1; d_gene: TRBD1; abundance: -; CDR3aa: CASRRDRDEQYF; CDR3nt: TGCGCCAGCAGGCGAGACAGGGACGAGCAGTACTTC
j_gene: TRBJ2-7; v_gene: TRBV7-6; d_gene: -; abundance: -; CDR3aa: CASSPDRNSYEQYF; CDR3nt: TGTGCCAGCAGCCCAGACAGAAACTCCTACGAGCAGTACTTC
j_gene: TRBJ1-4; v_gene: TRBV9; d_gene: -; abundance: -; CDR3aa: CASSVAPIGRGREKLFF; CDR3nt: TGTGCCAGCAGCGTAGCCCCCATCGGCAGGGGAAGGGAAAAACTGTTTTTT
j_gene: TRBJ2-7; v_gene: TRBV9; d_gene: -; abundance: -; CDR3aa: CASSVAEGGHSYEQYF; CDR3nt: TGTGCCAGCAGCGTAGCGGAGGGAGGACACTCCTACGAGCAGTACTTC
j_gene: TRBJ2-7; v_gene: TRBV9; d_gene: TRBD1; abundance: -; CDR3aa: CARETGAAGAAYEQYF; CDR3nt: TGTGCCCGCGAGACAGGGGCGGCAGGGGCAGCCTACGAGCAGTACTTC
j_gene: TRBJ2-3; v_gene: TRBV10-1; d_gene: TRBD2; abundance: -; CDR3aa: CASSEGGGGTDTQYF; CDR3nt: TGCGCCAGCAGTGAGGGCGGCGGGGGGACAGATACGCAGTATTTT
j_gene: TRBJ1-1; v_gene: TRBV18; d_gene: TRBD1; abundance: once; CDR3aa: CASSPEQGGEAFF; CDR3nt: TGTGCCAGCTCACCCGAACAGGGGGGAGAAGCTTTCTTT
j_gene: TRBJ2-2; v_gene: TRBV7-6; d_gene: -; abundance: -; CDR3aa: CASSDTGTTGELFF; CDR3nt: TGTGCCAGCAGCGACACAGGGACCACCGGGGAGCTGTTTTTT
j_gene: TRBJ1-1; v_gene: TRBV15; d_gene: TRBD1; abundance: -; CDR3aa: CATSREMDRRWAFF; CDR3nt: TGTGCCACCAGCAGAGAGATGGACAGGCGGTGGGCTTTCTTT
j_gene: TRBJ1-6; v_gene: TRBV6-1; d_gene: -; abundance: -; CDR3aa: CASSLPPALHF; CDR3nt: TGTGCCAGCAGCCTTCCTCCGGCCCTCCACTTT
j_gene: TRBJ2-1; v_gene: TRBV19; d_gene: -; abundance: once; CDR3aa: CASSAKSRGNEQFF; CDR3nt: TGTGCCAGTAGTGCGAAGAGCAGGGGCAATGAGCAGTTCTTC
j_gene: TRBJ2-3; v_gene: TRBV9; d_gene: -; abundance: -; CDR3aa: CASSAPGLVSTDTQYF; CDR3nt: TGTGCCAGCAGCGCCCCGGGACTTGTTAGCACAGATACGCAGTATTTT
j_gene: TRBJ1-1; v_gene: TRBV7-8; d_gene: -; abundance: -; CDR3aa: CASSLAAGGTEAFF; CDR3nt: TGTGCCAGCAGCTTAGCGGCCGGGGGCACTGAAGCTTTCTTT
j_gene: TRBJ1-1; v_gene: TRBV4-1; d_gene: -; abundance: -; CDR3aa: CASSQVQGITEAFF; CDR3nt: TGCGCCAGCAGCCAAGTCCAGGGGATCACTGAAGCTTTCTTT
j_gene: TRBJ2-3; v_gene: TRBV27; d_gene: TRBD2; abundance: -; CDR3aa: CASSSRTSGSTDTQYF; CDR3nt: TGTGCCAGCAGTTCTAGGACTAGCGGAAGCACAGATACGCAGTATTTT
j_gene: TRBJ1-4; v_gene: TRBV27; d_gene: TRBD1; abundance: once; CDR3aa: CASSRRQGYEKLFF; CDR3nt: TGTGCCAGCTCCCGTCGACAGGGGTATGAAAAACTGTTTTTT
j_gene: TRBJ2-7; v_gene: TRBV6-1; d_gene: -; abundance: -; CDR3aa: CASRGVPYEQYF; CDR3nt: TGTGCCAGCCGCGGGGTCCCCTACGAGCAGTACTTC
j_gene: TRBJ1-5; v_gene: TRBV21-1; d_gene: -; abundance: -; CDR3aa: CASRLGRPSNQPQHF; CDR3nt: TGTGCCAGCAGATTGGGCAGACCTAGCAATCAGCCCCAGCATTTT
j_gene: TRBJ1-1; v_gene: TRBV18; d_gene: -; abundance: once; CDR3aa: CASSQELGGRWSTEAFF; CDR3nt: TGTGCCAGCTCACAAGAGTTGGGGGGAAGGTGGAGCACTGAAGCTTTCTTT
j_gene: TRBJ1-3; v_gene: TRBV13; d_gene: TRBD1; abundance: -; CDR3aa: CASSPWTGDEETIYF; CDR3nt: TGTGCCAGCAGCCCCTGGACAGGGGATGAAGAAACCATATATTTT
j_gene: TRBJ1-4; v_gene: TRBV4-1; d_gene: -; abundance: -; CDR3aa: CASSSPAGYSEKLFF; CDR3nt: TGCGCCAGCAGCTCGCCCGCCGGGTATAGTGAAAAACTGTTTTTT
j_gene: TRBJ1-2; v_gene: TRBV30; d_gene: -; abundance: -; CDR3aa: CAWWAGDGYTF; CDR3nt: TGTGCCTGGTGGGCCGGCGATGGCTACACCTTC
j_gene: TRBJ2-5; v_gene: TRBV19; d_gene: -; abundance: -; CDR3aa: CASSGQGWETQYF; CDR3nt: TGTGCCAGTAGTGGGCAGGGGTGGGAGACCCAGTACTTC
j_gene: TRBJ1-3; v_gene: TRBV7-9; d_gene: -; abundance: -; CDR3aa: CASSLLGNTIYF; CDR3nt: TGTGCCAGCAGCTTACTCGGAAACACCATATATTTT